This T cell receptor beta chain was documented in a study of cytomegalovirus exposure and HLA in healthy donors (dated by TCRdb to 2017 to 2019). Regarding the research as a whole: An earlier analysis of about 560 of the donors reported approximately 280 Gb of sequence data and 95 million to 120 million unique TCR beta sequences obtained from about 179 million T cells. An early release that covered approximately 600 HLA-typed donors contained about 300 gigabases of sequencing data and around 80 million unique TCR sequences. Of the 300 to 500 genotyped donors, more than 75% were placed in the genetic ancestry cluster associated with self-reported Caucasian donors. The aim of the study was to test whether cataloging public T cell receptors could identify signatures of past pathogen exposure. The T cell repertoires of 666 subjects were profiled by immunosequencing and related to cytomegalovirus serostatus. Along with the approximately 650-subject first cohort, a separate validation cohort of roughly 110 different subjects was used. High-throughput TCR immunosequencing, statistical association of individual TCRs with disease status, and machine learning were combined to predict cytomegalovirus infection status. In a later analysis, previously published TCR beta repertoires from hundreds of donors were re-analyzed and high-resolution HLA genotyping was added so that TCR occurrence patterns could be studied. Rather than drawing on any new phenotypic data, the later analysis identified candidate immune exposures from TCR beta sequences and the way those sequences occurred across donors. An earlier analysis of 587 of the donors used high-throughput TCR beta sequencing to judge whether each TCR beta V gene segment behaved as functional or pseudogenic. Donor age, sex, ethnicity and CMV serostatus were collected together with the repertoire data. Genome-wide SNP genotypes for about 55% of the roughly 670 donors were used in a later genetic analysis, which treated that subset as a discovery cohort. All discovery cohort repertoires had been generated on a single sequencing platform. HLA typing included class I and class II loci at four-digit resolution. Typing coverage varied by locus: about 620-630 donors for A, B, C, DRB1 and DQB1; 500 to 550 for DQA1; nearly 610 for DPA1; roughly 470 for DPB1. Roughly five DR-DQ haplotypes were handled as single units for association and clustering because linkage in the cohort was strong. On average, roughly 240,000 unique TCR beta nucleotide sequences were sequenced per donor among a few hundred genotyped donors of the cohort, with roughly 20% of those sequences being non-productive.

The paper's findings and limits, for the study overall: In a later analysis, about 17,000 TCR beta sequences were associated with specific HLA alleles at a false discovery rate of 0.05. Three of the identified cytomegalovirus-associated TCR beta chains were confirmed in vitro to be specific for cytomegalovirus antigens. Strong co-occurrence of HLA alleles, especially DR and DQ, made assigning TCR associations to individual alleles difficult. Because counts were too low, seventeen rarely observed V segments, including chromosome 9 orphons, were excluded from the earlier analysis of around 640 of the donors. Across donors, most TCR sequences were observed very rarely, whereas some public TCRs were present in many individuals. A later analysis found that HLA-associated TCR beta chains were more clonally expanded and had lower generation probabilities than equally common non-associated chains. Only TCR beta chains were sequenced in this cohort, and the absence of alpha or paired-chain data limited detectable features. Because HLA typing was unavailable for some donors at each locus, only the typed subset was used in association tests. The only immune exposure information available for the cohort was CMV serostatus. A further reported finding was that TCR beta sequences accurately predicted the HLA-A and HLA-B alleles for most subjects in the first cohort. Correlated functional status among segregating V segments might be attributable to linkage disequilibrium, but an unknown experimental factor could not be ruled out. In a later analysis, the rate of TCR association differed among HLA loci, with DRB1 alleles having the most associated TCRs and HLA-C alleles having the fewest. Most CMV-associated TCR beta chains appeared to be HLA-restricted in a later analysis, and the HLA associations seemed to be driven largely by CMV exposure. Roughly uniform sequencing depth across donors was assumed in presence/absence analyses, although this assumption may not hold. The study listed 150 to 200 TCR beta chains as associated with cytomegalovirus. Several of the top co-occurrence clusters appeared to be linked to parvovirus B19, influenza, CMV and Epstein-Barr virus, according to a later analysis. According to a later genetic analysis, donors in an Asian-associated ancestry cluster had fewer N-insertions in productive TCRs than the roughly 700-donor mean. Because the 87-base-pair reads could not distinguish some IMGT-functional V segments, including TRBV6-2 and TRBV6-3, those segments were excluded. A cluster of highly shared sequence variants was judged likely to represent a technical artifact of the sequencing pipeline. An association between a missense DCLRE1C variant and V-gene and J-gene trimming of TCR beta chains was found in a later genetic analysis and replicated in an independent cohort. The classifier was reported to diagnose cytomegalovirus status with high specificity and sensitivity in both the original and validation cohorts. In an earlier analysis of approximately 590 of the donors, most TCR beta V segments appeared in productive rearrangements about 87% or about 30% of the time, broadly matching IMGT annotations. According to the authors, the approach could potentially be generalized to other disease states and immunological phenotypes.

Per the germline V gene, SGHRS is the CDR1 and YFSETQ is the CDR2. Between the V and J ends, shortened by 3 bases and 2 bases respectively, the junction contains 15 bases. The CDR3, cysteine through phenylalanine, is 15 amino acids long. The sequence is cut down to CDR3 DNA, 45 bases in frame from base 1. The library was made by the immunoSEQ multiplex PCR assay. A mixture of 60 forward primers for TCR Vbeta segments and 13 reverse primers for TCR Jbeta segments was used in the multiplex PCR. The CDR3 region of rearranged TCR beta genes was amplified from genomic DNA with a multiplex PCR assay. Amplified TCR beta libraries were sequenced as 87-base-pair reads on the Illumina HiSeq System. Concerning the study's data processing: A later analysis counted about 80 million unique TCR beta chains across the 666 repertoires, and roughly 9.9 million of these chains were shared by at least two donors. Raw reads were error-corrected and collapsed into unique sequences with a nearest-neighbor algorithm that merged closely related sequences to remove PCR and sequencing errors. To assign V, D and J gene segments, CDR3 sequences were aligned to IMGT reference sequences. Each retained sequence needed at least a six-nucleotide match to both a V gene segment and a J gene segment. A rearrangement was called productive if the CDR3 had no stop codons and remained in frame with V and J, and every other rearrangement was called non-productive. CDR3 was defined according to IMGT convention as the region running from the second conserved V-encoded cysteine to the conserved J-encoded phenylalanine. The earlier analysis of about 500 of the donors excluded sequences that lacked an unambiguous match to a single V gene segment. In an earlier analysis of around 590 of the donors, a V segment was called functional when productive rearrangements were above 56.7%, and segregating when the standard deviation between donors exceeded 5%. To diagnose cytomegalovirus status from the catalog of TCR beta chain sequences, a statistical classification framework was built. In a later analysis, V and J genes were assigned by comparing TCR nucleotide sequences against IMGT/GENE-DB human TR gene sequences. Using the TCRdist pipeline, a later analysis assigned CDR3 sequences along with most-parsimonious VDJ recombination scenarios. In a later analysis, each TCR beta chain was defined by its CDR3 amino acid sequence together with its V-gene family, and reads lacking a unique V-gene family were excluded. To address suspected cross-contamination and a sequencing artifact, a later analysis removed over 500 highly shared, low-generation-probability nucleotide sequences. In a later analysis, a clonal expansion index was calculated for each public chain from normalized within-repertoire ranks of inferred template counts. In a later analysis, generation probabilities were computed using a VDJ recombination model fitted to out-of-frame rearrangements, and the results were checked against IGoR. In a later analysis, TCR-TCR, TCR-HLA and TCR-CMV co-occurrence was scored with hypergeometric tests, and a repertoire-size bias correction was applied to TCR pairs. To estimate false discovery rates, a later analysis permuted the HLA or CMV assignments 20 times. In a later analysis, co-occurring TCRs were grouped using DBSCAN, and TCRdist sequence similarity was added for clustering within HLA-allele-positive subsets. Co-occurrence clustering excluded repertoires with fewer than 30,000 or more than 120,000 public chains, plus five with anomalous nucleotide sharing. Not all clones reach the TCRdb copy of this immuneACCESS table, which keeps in-frame sequences only. Checked studies attribute under half of the gap to unresolved V genes and leave the rest unexplained. D and trimming were read from the DNA, whereas the V and J calls and clone size are those reported in that table. This sample holds over 130,000 clones; around four fifths were observed only once. The leading ten clones occupy roughly 1.4% of the sample.

In the case of this clone: The clone's antigen remains unknown. No quality values exist for individual bases; no much larger clone is one base distant.

In total, roughly 710 healthy bone marrow donors made up the cohort. At the time of sampling, all cohort members were nominally healthy, though unrecorded immune exposures were likely present. The donor was CMV seropositive and belonged to the group of 250 to 300 seropositive cohort members. A peripheral blood sample was collected from each donor, and TCR beta sequencing was performed on peripheral blood mononuclear cells. Genomic DNA extraction from the blood cell samples was performed with the Qiagen DNeasy Blood Extraction Kit. The specimen sequenced was PBMCs. The V and J genes are TRBV5-1 and TRBJ2-7; the D gene is unclear. The TCR comes from a young man in good health and CMV-seropositive. The CDR3 protein sequence reads: CASSSNGPITYEQYF. The DNA reads TGCGCCAGCAGCTCGAATGGCCCAATCACCTACGAGCAGTACTTC.